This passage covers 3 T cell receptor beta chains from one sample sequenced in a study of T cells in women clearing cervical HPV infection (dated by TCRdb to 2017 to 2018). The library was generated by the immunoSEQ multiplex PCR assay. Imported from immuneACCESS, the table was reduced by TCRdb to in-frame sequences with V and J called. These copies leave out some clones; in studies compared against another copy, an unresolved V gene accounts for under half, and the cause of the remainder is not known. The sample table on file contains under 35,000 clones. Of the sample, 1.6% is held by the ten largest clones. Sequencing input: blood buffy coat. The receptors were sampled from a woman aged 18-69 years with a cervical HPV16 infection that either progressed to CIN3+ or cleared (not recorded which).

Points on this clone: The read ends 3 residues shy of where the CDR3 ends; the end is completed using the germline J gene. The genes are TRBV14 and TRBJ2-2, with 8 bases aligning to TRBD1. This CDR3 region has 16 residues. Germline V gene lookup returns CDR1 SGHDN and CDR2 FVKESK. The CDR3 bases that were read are TGTGCCAGCAGCCCTCACACAGGGGGGCCTAATGAAAAG. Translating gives CASSPHTGGPNEK. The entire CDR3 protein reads CASSPHTGGPNEKLFF.

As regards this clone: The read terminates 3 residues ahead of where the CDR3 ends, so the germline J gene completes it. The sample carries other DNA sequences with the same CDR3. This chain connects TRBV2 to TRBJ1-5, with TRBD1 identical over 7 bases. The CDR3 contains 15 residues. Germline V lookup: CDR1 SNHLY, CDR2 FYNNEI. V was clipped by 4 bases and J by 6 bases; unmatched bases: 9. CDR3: CASSAEGGRGQPQHF. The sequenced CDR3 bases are TGTGCCAGCAGTGCCGAAGGGGGCCGAGGTCAGCCC.

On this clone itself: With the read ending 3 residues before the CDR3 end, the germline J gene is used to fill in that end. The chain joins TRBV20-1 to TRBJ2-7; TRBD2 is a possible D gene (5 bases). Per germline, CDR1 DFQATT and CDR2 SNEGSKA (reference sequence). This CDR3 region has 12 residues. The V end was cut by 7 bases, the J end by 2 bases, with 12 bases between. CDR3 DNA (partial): TGCAGTGTCCGGCAGACTACCTACGAG. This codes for CSVRQTTYE. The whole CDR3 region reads CSVRQTTYEQYF.